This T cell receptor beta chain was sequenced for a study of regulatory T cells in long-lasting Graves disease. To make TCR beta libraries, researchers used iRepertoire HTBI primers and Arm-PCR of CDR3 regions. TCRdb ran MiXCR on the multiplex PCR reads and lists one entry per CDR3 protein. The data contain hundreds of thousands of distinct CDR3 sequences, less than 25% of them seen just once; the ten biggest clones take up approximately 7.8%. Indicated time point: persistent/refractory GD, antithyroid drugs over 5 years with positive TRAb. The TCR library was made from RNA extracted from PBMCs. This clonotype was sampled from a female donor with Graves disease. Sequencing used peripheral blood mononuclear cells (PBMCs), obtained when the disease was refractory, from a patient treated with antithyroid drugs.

For the CDR3, the DNA is TGCAGTGCGTCAGTCTTCAATGAGCAGTTCTTC. Protein sequence: CSASVFNEQFF. The genes are TRBV20-1 and TRBJ2-1; the D is unclear. The CDR3 length is 11 residues. V was pared by 6 bases and J by 6 bases, with 9 bases between. The germline V gene encodes CDR1 DFQATT and CDR2 SNEGSKA (reference sequence).